This record concerns one T cell receptor beta chain sequence. TCRdb keeps only in-frame clones here, not all; method: immunoSEQ multiplex PCR. The table shows 35,000 to 55,000 clones, with 80% to 95% occurring only once. The sample originates from a study of T cell changes during pregnancy in multiple sclerosis. The sample taken for sequencing was peripheral blood. This clonotype was obtained from a female donor with multiple sclerosis, enrolled in a pregnancy study.

CDR3 sequence reads: CASSYGGSYEQYF. CDR3 sequence (DNA): TGTGCCAGCAGTTACGGGGGGTCTTACGAGCAGTACTTC. The chain uses TRBV6-5 and TRBJ2-7; a weak D match, TRBD2 (6 bases). CDR3 length equals 13 residues. The V and J ends lost 2 bases and 4 bases respectively, with 9 bases between them. CDR1 is MNHEY, CDR2 SVGAGI, per germline.